The 16 T cell receptor beta chains listed next were all sequenced from one sample in a study of T-cell memory formation after mild COVID-19. TCRdb independently ran MiXCR on the 5' RACE reads; one entry per CDR3 protein. The sample consists of 470,000 or so distinct CDR3 sequences, approximately 18% of them appearing once. The sequencing sample was made of PBMCs or a T cell subset sorted from them (not recorded which). These receptors came from an adult woman who had mild COVID-19 (a few samples of this study predate the infection). Cell type and time point are not known.

V usage is TRBV28 and J usage is TRBJ1-5; D not certain. There are 15 residues in the CDR3. Trimming removed 3 bases from V and 3 bases from J, with 12 bases in between. Germline CDR1 reads MDHEN; CDR2 reads SYDVKM. CDR3 sequence (DNA): TGTGCCAGCAGTTTCAAGGGAGAGGACAATCAGCCCCAGCATTTT. It translates to CASSFKGEDNQPQHF.

This clonotype was counted a few times. The conserved phenylalanine or tryptophan normally closing the CDR3 is absent here, so this likely arose from a read error. The CDR3 reads CASSQQAGRGTEAFL. CDR3 DNA: TGCGCCAGCAGCCAGCAGGCGGGCAGAGGCACTGAAGCTTTCCTT. This chain uses TRBV4-1 with TRBJ1-1; D is undetermined. Looked up from germline, CDR1 is MGHRA and CDR2 is YSYEKL. Trimming shortened V by 3 bases and J by 4 bases, and 15 bases separated the two germline ends. The CDR3 covers 15 residues.

A few counts support this clonotype. The gene calls are TRBV2 and TRBJ1-3; 7 positions match TRBD1. This CDR3 has 15 amino acids. With V trimmed by 3 bases and J by 2 bases, 4 bases remained unmatched. Germline V gene lookup returns CDR1 SNHLY and CDR2 FYNNEI. The CDR3 nucleotides are TGTGCCAGCAGTGAGCGCAGGGGGGCTGGAAACACCATATATTTT. Translated: CASSERRGAGNTIYF.

There are a few counts of this clonotype. J is TRBJ2-3 and V is TRBV4-3; D perhaps matches TRBD1 (5 bases). Germline loops: CDR1 LGHNA, CDR2 YSLEER. Trimming pared 4 bases from V and 0 bases from J, leaving 11 bases between. The length of the CDR3 is 15 residues. The CDR3 DNA follows: TGCGCCAGCAGCCGAAAGGACACAAGCACAGATACGCAGTATTTT. Residues: CASSRKDTSTDTQYF.

This clonotype was detected many times. The rearrangement links TRBV5-1 to TRBJ2-5, with 9 bases lining up with TRBD2. Germline CDR1 SGHRS, CDR2 YFSETQ. CDR3 length equals 16 residues. Trimming at V came to 3 bases and at J to 1 base, leaving 7 bases not matched to a gene. The CDR3 region is CASSSGASGVQETQYF. CDR3 nucleotide sequence: TGCGCCAGCAGCTCCGGGGCTAGCGGGGTCCAAGAGACCCAGTACTTC.

V is TRBV29-1 and J is TRBJ2-1; 13 nucleotides match TRBD2. CDR3 size: 17 residues. V shed 3 bases and J 0 bases; nucleotides not matched to a gene: 5. CDR1 and CDR2 (germline): SQVTM, ANQGSEA. In DNA form, the CDR3 reads TGCAGCGTTGAGGGGACTAGCGGGATCAGCTCCTACAATGAGCAGTTCTTC. Encoded protein: CSVEGTSGISSYNEQFF.

As to this clonotype: An end of the junction differs from the germline gene, which may be a read error. The rearrangement uses TRBV6-5 and TRBJ1-1; D not certain. This CDR3 contains 11 residues. The germline V gene encodes CDR1 MNHEY and CDR2 SVGAGI. CDR3 sequence: CASGRNPEAFF. The CDR3 DNA reads as TGTGCCAGCGGGAGGAACCCTGAAGCTTTCTTT.

In its sample, this clonotype was seen a few times. The chain links TRBV23-1 to TRBJ1-2, with a possible D match to TRBD1 (5 bases). TRBV23-1 is an ORF, and what it does is uncertain. V was shortened by 0 bases and J by 5 bases, with 13 bases between the two germline ends. There are 15 residues in the CDR3. This chain's CDR3 is CASSQSRSRGYGYTF. CDR3 sequence (DNA): TGCGCCAGCAGTCAATCGCGGTCAAGGGGATATGGCTACACCTTC.

V usage is TRBV12-3 or TRBV12-4 and J usage is TRBJ2-7, with D maybe TRBD1 (5 bases). V dropped 1 base and J dropped 4 bases, with 8 bases sitting between them. This CDR3 is built from 13 residues. CDR3 in amino acids: CASSLGQKYEQYF. CDR3 DNA sequence: TGTGCCAGCAGTTTAGGACAGAAGTACGAGCAGTACTTC.

This chain joins TRBV2 and TRBJ1-3; maybe TRBD1 (5 bases). The length of the CDR3 is 14 residues. V was pared by 3 bases and J by 2 bases, with 8 bases between. CDR1 is SNHLY and CDR2 is FYNNEI in the germline V gene. The CDR3 nucleotides are TGTGCCAGCAGTGAGATACAGGCTGGAAACACCATATATTTT. Translating it yields CASSEIQAGNTIYF.

This clonotype came up a few times. V gene TRBV7-2 combines with J gene TRBJ1-2; D is unresolved. Trimming pared 1 base from V and 6 bases from J, leaving 3 bases between. Germline CDR1 reads SGHTA; CDR2 reads FQGNSA. The CDR3 contains 11 residues. The CDR3 is CASSLENGYTF. For the CDR3, the DNA is TGTGCCAGCAGCTTAGAAAATGGCTACACCTTC.

In this sample, this clonotype turned up a few times. This chain links TRBV29-1 with TRBJ2-1; weak D call: TRBD2 (6 bases). In germline, CDR1 is SQVTM, CDR2 ANQGSEA. V gave up 8 bases and J gave up 0 bases, with 14 bases separating them. The CDR3 contains 14 residues. CDR3: CSLFGGNSYNEQFF. The CDR3 bases are TGCAGCTTGTTTGGAGGGAACTCCTACAATGAGCAGTTCTTC.

The rearrangement uses TRBV2 and TRBJ2-3; TRBD1 aligns across 7 bases. The CDR3 runs to 13 residues. The germline V gene encodes CDR1 SNHLY and CDR2 FYNNEI. V trimming: 10 bases; J trimming: 1 base; junction bases outside the gene matches: 5. In DNA form, the CDR3 reads TGTGCCACCCAAGGGGGCCGCACAGATACGCAGTATTTT. Residues: CATQGGRTDTQYF.

The V gene is TRBV27, the J gene TRBJ1-5; TRBD1 might be the D (5 bases). The CDR3 covers 13 residues. The V end was cut by 0 bases, the J end by 11 bases, with 11 bases between. Per germline, CDR1 MNHEY and CDR2 SMNVEV (reference sequence). The CDR3 DNA reads TGTGCCAGCAGTTTATCGGGGGGTAAGGCCCAGCATTTT. The encoded protein is CASSLSGGKAQHF.

This clonotype was counted ten times or more. This chain joins TRBV15 and TRBJ2-1; 10 nucleotides match TRBD2. The CDR3 consists of 16 residues. V shed 4 bases and J 11 bases; nucleotides not matched to a gene: 14. The V gene's germline CDR1 is LNHNV and CDR2 YYDKDF (reference sequence). This CDR3 is CATSTSTGLAKPKQFF. Written as DNA, the CDR3 is TGTGCCACCAGCACGTCAACGGGACTAGCGAAACCAAAGCAGTTCTTC.

In this sample, this clonotype turned up a few times. The chain has TRBV15 and TRBJ2-3, with 9 bases aligning to TRBD1. V lost 1 base and J lost 4; bases outside the gene matches: 6. The germline V gene has CDR1 LNHNV and CDR2 YYDKDF (reference sequence). The CDR3 has 16 amino acids. This chain's CDR3 is CATSRVGQGRSDTQYF. CDR3 nucleotide sequence: TGTGCCACCAGCAGAGTAGGACAGGGGAGGTCAGATACGCAGTATTTT.